The clone carrying this T cell receptor (beta chain) was recorded many times. Sequence at one end of the junction differs from germline and may be a read error. The data stem from a study of T cells in Graves' hyperthyroidism and ophthalmopathy. Background on the study: Pretreatment peripheral blood was obtained at initial diagnosis.

CDR3 length: 16 residues. CDR1 and CDR2 (germline): MNHEY, SVGAGI. Amplification of TCR beta CDR3 regions was performed using RNA transcripts as template. HTBI primers were used for first-round RT-PCR of the TCR CDR3. Each CDR3 protein gets one entry after TCRdb re-called the multiplex PCR reads with MiXCR. This table has 550,000 to 600,000 distinct CDR3 sequences, approximately 15% appearing once. Uncontrolled infection, other autoimmune disease, pregnancy or lactation barred patients from enrollment. Clinical symptoms, serum thyroxine, TRAb, thyroid ultrasound and orbital computed tomography established diagnosis.

This clonotype was obtained from a woman aged 18 to 35 with Graves' ophthalmopathy. The chain combines TRBV6-5 with TRBJ2-1; 9 bases fit TRBD2. The material sequenced was blood. CDR3 DNA sequence: TGTGCCAGCAGTTACTCAGCGGGAGGCTCCCACAATGAGCAGTTCTTC. Translated: CASSYSAGGSHNEQFF.